This T cell receptor beta chain originates from a study of breast tumors, draining lymph nodes, adjacent tissues. Overall study results and limits: Compared with basal-like, luminal-like tumors shared significantly more repertoire with nontumor tissue. The lymph node origin of tumor T cells was framed as consistent with a hypothesis, not demonstrated.

This clonotype was seen many times. Its specificity is not known. TCRdb ran MiXCR on the multiplex PCR reads and lists one entry per CDR3 protein. The profile shows about 140,000 distinct CDR3 sequences, less than 35% of them singletons. V lost 5 bases to trimming and J lost 7 bases, with 21 bases between them. The length of the CDR3 is 15 residues. Germline CDR1 is LNHDA and CDR2 is SQIVND (reference sequence). The lymph nodes were axillary draining lymph nodes from breast cancer patients. The chain couples TRBV19 to TRBJ2-7; D could derive from TRBD1 or TRBD2 (6 bases each). This receptor was taken from a female donor with breast cancer. Some clones in this sample may be carry-over from other donors' samples. Sequencing used axillary lymph node tissue. This CDR3 is CASSPPRGDTREQYF. CDR3 in DNA: TGTGCCAGTAGTCCGCCTAGGGGGGATACGCGAGAGCAGTACTTC.